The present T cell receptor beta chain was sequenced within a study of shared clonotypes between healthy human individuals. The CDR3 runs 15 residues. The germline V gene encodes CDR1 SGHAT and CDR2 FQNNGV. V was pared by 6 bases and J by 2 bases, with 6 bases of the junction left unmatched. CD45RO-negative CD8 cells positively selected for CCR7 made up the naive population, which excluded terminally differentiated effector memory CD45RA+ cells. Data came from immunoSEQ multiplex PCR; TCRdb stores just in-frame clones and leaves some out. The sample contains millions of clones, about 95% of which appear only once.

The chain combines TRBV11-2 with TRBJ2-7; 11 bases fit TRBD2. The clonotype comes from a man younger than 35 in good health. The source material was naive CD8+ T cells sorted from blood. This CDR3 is CASRVGLAAPYEQYF. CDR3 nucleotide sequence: TGTGCCAGCAGGGTGGGACTAGCGGCTCCCTACGAGCAGTACTTC.